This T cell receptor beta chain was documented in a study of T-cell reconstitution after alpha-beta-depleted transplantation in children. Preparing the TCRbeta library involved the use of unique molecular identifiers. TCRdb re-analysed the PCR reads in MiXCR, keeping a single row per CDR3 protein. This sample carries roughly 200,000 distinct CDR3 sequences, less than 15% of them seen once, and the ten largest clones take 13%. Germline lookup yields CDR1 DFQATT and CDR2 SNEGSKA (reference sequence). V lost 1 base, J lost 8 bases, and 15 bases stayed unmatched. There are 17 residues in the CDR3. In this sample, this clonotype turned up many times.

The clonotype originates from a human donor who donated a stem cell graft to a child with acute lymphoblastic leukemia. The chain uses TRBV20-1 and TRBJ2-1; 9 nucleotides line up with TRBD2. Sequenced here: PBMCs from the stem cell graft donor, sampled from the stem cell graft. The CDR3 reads CSARVRRLAARGDEQFF. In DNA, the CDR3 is TGCAGTGCTAGAGTTAGGCGACTAGCGGCCCGAGGAGATGAGCAGTTCTTC.